This TCR beta chain was observed in a study of cytomegalovirus exposure and HLA in healthy donors. Study observations and caveats: Per a later analysis, HLA-associated TCR beta chains showed more clonal expansion than other, equally common TCR beta chains.

Those who donated were healthy bone marrow donors. Concerning this clone: Its antigen remains unknown. At one end, the junction sequence differs from germline, possibly due to a read error.

The germline V gene encodes CDR1 LGHNT and CDR2 FRNRAP. This CDR3 spans 11 amino acids. PCR primers comprised 60 Vbeta and 13 Jbeta primers. Sequenced by immunoSEQ multiplex PCR; TCRdb stores in-frame clones only, minus some. The sample consists of 120,000 or so clones, less than 85% of them appearing once. The V gene is TRBV12-5, the J gene TRBJ1-2; possibly TRBD1 for D (6 bases). The sample taken for sequencing was PBMCs. The TCR originated in a male donor in good health and CMV-seronegative. Here the CDR3 reads CASGLPGDLAF. DNA of the CDR3: TGTGCTAGTGGTTTACCAGGGGATTTAGCCTTC.